This TCR beta chain was recorded in a study of spatial heterogeneity in lung cancer. Study-level background: Detected sequences consistently included more beta-chain ones than alpha-chain ones.

V was clipped by 2 bases and J by 0 bases, with 8 bases between them. Germline loops: CDR1 SGHTA, CDR2 FQGNSA. The CDR3 loop spans 15 amino acids. Single TCR cDNA molecules each had their own unique molecular identifier. TCRdb reanalysed the 5' RACE reads using MiXCR and keeps one entry per CDR3 protein. Counted here are roughly 6,000 distinct CDR3 sequences, around 19% occurring once; the ten biggest clones make up less than 20%. The time point here: sample taken at primary tumor resection. Around 70 TRACERx patients with early, untreated non-small cell lung cancer donated samples. Tumor, nontumor lung or frozen PBMC supplied whole RNA, sequenced without sorting.

The chain employs TRBV7-2 and TRBJ1-5; D unclear. Sequencing used normal lung tissue next to the tumor, obtained at surgery. The source of this sequence is a male donor with early-stage non-small cell lung cancer. CDR3 sequence: CASSLYQSSNQPQHF. CDR3 sequence (DNA): TGTGCCAGCAGCTTATACCAGTCTAGCAATCAGCCCCAGCATTTT.